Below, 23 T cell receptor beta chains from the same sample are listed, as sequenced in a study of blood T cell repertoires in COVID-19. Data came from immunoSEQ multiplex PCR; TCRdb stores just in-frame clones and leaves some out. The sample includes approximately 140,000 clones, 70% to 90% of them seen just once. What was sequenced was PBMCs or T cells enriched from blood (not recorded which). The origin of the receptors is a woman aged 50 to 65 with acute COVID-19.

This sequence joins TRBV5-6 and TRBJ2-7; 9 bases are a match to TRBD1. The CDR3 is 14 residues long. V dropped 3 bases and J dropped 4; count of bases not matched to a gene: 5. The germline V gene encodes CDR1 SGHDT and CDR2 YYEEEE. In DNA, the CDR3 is TGTGCCAGCAGCTCCGGGACAGGGATTTACGAGCAGTACTTC. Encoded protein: CASSSGTGIYEQYF.

The chain's CDR3 is CASSPGRGNREEAFF. The CDR3 region has the DNA TGCGCCAGCAGCCCAGGGAGGGGAAACAGGGAGGAAGCTTTCTTT. The V call is TRBV5-1, the J call TRBJ1-1; a possible D gene is TRBD1 (6 bases). Trimming stripped 4 bases from V and 8 bases from J, with 21 bases between. Germline V gives CDR1 SGHRS, CDR2 YFSETQ. This CDR3 region has 15 residues.

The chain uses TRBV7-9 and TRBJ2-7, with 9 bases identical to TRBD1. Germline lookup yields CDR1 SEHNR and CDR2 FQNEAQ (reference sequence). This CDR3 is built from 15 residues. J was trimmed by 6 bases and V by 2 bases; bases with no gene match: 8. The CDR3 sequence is CASSLSETGGTEQYF. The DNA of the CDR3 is TGTGCCAGCAGCTTAAGTGAGACAGGGGGAACCGAGCAGTACTTC.

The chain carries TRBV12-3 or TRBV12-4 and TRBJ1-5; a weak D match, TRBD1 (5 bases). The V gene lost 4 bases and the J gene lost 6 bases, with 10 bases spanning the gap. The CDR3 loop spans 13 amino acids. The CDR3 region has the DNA TGTGCCAGCAGTTCCAGGGAGGGTCAGCCCCAGCATTTT. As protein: CASSSREGQPQHF.

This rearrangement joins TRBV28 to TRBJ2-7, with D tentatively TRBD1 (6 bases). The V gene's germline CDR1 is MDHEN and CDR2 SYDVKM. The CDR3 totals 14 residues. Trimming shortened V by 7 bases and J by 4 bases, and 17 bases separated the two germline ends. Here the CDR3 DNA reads TGTGCCAGCACGCCCCGACAGGTGGAGTACGAGCAGTACTTC. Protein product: CASTPRQVEYEQYF.

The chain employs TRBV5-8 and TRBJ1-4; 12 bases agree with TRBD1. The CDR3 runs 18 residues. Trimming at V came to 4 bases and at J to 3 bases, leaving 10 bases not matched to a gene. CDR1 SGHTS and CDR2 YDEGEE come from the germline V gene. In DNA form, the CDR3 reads TGTGCCAGCAGCCCCGGGACAGGGGGCATGAGGGCTAATGAAAAACTGTTTTTT. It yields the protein CASSPGTGGMRANEKLFF.

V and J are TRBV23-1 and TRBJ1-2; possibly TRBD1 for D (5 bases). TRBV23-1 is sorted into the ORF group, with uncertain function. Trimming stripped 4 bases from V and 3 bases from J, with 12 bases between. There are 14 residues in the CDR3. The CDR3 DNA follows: TGCGCCAGCAGTCTGCGGGACGCCGACTATGGCTACACCTTC. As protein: CASSLRDADYGYTF.

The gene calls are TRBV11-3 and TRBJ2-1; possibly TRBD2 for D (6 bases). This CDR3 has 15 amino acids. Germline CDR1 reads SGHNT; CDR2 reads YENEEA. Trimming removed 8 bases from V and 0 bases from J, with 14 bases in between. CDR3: CASRKAGSSYNEQFF. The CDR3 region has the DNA TGTGCCAGCCGTAAGGCGGGGAGCTCCTACAATGAGCAGTTCTTC.

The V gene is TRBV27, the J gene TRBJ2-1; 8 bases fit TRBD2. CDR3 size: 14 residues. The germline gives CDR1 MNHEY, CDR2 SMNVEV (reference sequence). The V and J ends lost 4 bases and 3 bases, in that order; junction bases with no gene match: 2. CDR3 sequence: CASSWSGSYNEQFF. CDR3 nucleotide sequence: TGTGCCAGCAGTTGGAGCGGGAGCTACAATGAGCAGTTCTTC.

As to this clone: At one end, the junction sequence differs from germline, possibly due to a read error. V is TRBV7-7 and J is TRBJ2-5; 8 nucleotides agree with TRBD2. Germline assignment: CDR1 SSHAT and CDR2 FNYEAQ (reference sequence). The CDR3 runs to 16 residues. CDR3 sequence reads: CASSLSGGLVVETQYF. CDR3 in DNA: TGTGCTAGCAGCTTATCGGGGGGGCTGGTCGTTGAGACCCAGTACTTC.

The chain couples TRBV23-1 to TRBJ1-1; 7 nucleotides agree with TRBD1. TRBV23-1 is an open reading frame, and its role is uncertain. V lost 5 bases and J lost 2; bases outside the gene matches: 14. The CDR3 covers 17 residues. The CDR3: CASSKGPRGFPNTEAFF. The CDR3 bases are TGCGCCAGCAGTAAAGGACCCAGGGGGTTCCCCAACACTGAAGCTTTCTTT.

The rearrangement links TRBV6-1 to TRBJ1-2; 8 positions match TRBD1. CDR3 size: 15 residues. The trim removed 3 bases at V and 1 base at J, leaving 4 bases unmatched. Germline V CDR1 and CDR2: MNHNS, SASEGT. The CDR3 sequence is CASSDDRGGNYGYTF. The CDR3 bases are TGTGCCAGCAGTGACGACAGGGGAGGTAACTATGGCTACACCTTC.

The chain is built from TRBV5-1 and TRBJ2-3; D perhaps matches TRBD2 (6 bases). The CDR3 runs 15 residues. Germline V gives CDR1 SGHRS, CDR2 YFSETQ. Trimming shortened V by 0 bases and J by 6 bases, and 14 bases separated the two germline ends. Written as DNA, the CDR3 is TGCGCCAGCAGCTTGGAGAAGGGGACTGTGGATACGCAGTATTTT. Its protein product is CASSLEKGTVDTQYF.

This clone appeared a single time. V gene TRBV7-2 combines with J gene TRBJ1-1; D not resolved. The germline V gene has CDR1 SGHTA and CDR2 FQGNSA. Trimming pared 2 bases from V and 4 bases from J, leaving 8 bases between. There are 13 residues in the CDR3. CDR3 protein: CASSLREITEAFF. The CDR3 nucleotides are TGTGCCAGCAGCTTAAGGGAGATCACTGAAGCTTTCTTT.

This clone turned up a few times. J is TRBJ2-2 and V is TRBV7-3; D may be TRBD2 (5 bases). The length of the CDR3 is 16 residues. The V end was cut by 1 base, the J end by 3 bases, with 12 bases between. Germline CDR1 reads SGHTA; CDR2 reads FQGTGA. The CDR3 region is CASSLNGPGDTGELFF. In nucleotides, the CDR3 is TGTGCCAGCAGCTTAAATGGGCCCGGGGACACCGGGGAGCTGTTTTTT. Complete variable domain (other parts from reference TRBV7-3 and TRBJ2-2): GAGVSQTPSNKVTEKGKYVELRCDPISGHTALYWYRQSLGQGPEFLIYFQGTGAADDSGLPNDRFFAVRPEGSVSTLKIQRTERGDSAVYLCASSLNGPGDTGELFFGEGSRLTVL.

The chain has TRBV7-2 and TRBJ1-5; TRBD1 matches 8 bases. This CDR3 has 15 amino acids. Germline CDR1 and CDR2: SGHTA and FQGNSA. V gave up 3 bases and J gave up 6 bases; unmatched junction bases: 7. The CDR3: CASSFGQGSGQPQHF. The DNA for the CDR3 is TGTGCCAGCAGCTTTGGACAGGGAAGTGGTCAGCCCCAGCATTTT.

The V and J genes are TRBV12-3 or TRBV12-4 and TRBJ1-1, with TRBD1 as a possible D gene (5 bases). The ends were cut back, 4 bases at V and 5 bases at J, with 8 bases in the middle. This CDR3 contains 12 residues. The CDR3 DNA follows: TGTGCCAGCAGTTGGGGGGGGACTGAAGCTTTCTTT. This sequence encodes CASSWGGTEAFF.

Here the CDR3 reads CSVGAGTGGEQYF. DNA of the CDR3: TGCAGCGTTGGCGCCGGGACAGGGGGCGAGCAGTACTTC. The genes are TRBV29-1 and TRBJ2-7; 11 bases are shared with TRBD1. With V trimmed by 4 bases and J by 6 bases, 5 bases remained unmatched. The CDR3 covers 13 residues. CDR1 and CDR2 from the germline V gene are SQVTM and ANQGSEA.

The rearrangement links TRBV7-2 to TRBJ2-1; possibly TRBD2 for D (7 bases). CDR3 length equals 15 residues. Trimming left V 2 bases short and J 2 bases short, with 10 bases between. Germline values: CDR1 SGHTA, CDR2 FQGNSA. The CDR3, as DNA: TGTGCCAGCAGCTTAAGCGGGACAACCTACAATGAGCAGTTCTTC. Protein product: CASSLSGTTYNEQFF.

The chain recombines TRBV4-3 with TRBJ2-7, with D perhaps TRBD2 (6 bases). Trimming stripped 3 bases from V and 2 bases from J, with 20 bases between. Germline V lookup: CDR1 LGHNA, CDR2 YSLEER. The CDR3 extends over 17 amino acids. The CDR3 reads CASSQYPSGTGAYEQYF. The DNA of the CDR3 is TGCGCCAGCAGCCAGTATCCGTCCGGGACTGGAGCCTACGAGCAGTACTTC.

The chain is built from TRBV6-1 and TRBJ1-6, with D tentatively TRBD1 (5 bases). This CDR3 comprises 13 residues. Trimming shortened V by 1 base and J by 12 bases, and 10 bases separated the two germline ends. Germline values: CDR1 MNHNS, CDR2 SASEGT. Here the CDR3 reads CASSEVAGLPLHF. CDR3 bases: TGTGCCAGCAGTGAAGTGGCGGGGCTACCCCTCCACTTT.

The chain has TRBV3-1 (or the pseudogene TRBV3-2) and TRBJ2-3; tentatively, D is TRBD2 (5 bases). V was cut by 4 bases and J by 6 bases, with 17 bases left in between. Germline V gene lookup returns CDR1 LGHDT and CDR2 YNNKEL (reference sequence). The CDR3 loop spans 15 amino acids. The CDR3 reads CASSRLGGSRDTQYF. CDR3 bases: TGTGCCAGCAGCCGTCTTGGTGGGAGTAGGGATACGCAGTATTTT.

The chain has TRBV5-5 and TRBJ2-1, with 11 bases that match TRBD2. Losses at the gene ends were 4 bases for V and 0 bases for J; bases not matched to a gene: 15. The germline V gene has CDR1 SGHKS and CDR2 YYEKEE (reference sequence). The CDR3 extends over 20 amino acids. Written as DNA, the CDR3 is TGTGCCAGCAGCCCAACTTCCGGGACTAGCGGAAAAAGCTCCTACAATGAGCAGTTCTTC. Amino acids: CASSPTSGTSGKSSYNEQFF.